Given below is one T cell receptor beta chain in context. Its antigen is not identified. Method: immunoSEQ multiplex PCR; TCRdb's copy keeps in-frame clones and lacks some. The sample holds approximately 74,000 clones, less than 85% seen once. This specimen comes from a study of T cell responses to AZD1222 COVID-19 vaccine. Overall study results and limits: Only a handful of AZD1222 recipients tested seropositive at baseline.

Germline CDR1 reads MNHEY; CDR2 reads SVGAGI. V gave up 2 bases and J gave up 1 base, with 12 bases separating them. The CDR3 contains 15 residues. The genes are TRBV6-5 and TRBJ2-7, with D possibly TRBD2 on 6 matching bases. The sample was peripheral blood, taken 28 days after the second AZD1222 dose. This receptor was taken from an adult who received the AZD1222 COVID-19 vaccine. CDR3: CASSYGGLGSYEQYF. CDR3 nucleotides: TGTGCCAGCAGTTACGGAGGGCTTGGATCCTACGAGCAGTACTTC.